The source of this T cell receptor beta chain is a study of blood T cell repertoires in COVID-19. Study-wide background: Sources were T cells, B-cell-depleted T cells, or PBMCs; the material itself was cDNA or gDNA.

In germline, CDR1 is LGHDT, CDR2 YNNKEL (reference sequence). V lost 1 base to trimming and J lost 11 bases, with 26 bases between them. The CDR3 sequence is 17 residues long. The authors' processing: Estimation of nucleated cell counts was performed using reference gene primer amplification. Assay used: immunoSEQ multiplex PCR; TCRdb lists only in-frame clones, some missing. The V and J calls and the clone size are those of that table, but D and trimming were determined from the DNA. The sample records approximately 10,000 clones, approximately 88% being singletons. Sequenced sample: peripheral blood. This chain connects TRBV3-1 (or the pseudogene TRBV3-2) to TRBJ1-1; possible D gene TRBD1, 5 bases. The sequence was collected from a woman between 55 and 75 years old with active COVID-19. The CDR3 loop reads CASSQVSVGGRRQLAFF. The CDR3 bases are TGTGCCAGCAGCCAAGTCAGCGTCGGGGGACGCAGGCAGTTGGCTTTCTTT.